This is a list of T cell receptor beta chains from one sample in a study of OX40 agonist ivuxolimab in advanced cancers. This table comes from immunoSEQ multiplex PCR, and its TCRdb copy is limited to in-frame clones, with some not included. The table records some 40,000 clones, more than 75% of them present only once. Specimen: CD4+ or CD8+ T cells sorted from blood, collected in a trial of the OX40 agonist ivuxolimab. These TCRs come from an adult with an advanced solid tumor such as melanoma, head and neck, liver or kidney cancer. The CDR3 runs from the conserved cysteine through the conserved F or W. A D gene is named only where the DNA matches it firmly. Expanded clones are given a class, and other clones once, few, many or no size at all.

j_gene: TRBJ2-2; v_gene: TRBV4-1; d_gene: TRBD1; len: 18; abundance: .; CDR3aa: CASALGVIGTGNTGELFF; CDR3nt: TGCGCCAGCGCCCTAGGCGTAATAGGGACAGGGAACACCGGGGAGCTGTTTTTT
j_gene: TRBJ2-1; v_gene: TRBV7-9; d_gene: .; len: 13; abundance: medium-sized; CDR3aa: CASSSGDGNEQFF; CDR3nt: TGTGCCAGCAGCTCAGGTGATGGCAATGAGCAGTTCTTC
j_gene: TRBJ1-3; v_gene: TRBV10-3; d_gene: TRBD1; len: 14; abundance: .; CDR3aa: CAIRGQTSGNTIYF; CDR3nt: TGTGCCATCAGGGGACAGACCTCTGGAAACACCATATATTTT
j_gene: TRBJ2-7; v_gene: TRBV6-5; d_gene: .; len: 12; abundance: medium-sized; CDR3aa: CASSFSGDEQYF; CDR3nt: TGTGCCAGCAGTTTCTCGGGGGATGAGCAGTACTTC
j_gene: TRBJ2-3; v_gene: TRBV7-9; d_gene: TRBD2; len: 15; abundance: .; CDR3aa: CASSLASGSTDTQYF; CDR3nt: TGTGCCAGCAGCTTAGCTAGCGGGAGCACAGATACGCAGTATTTT
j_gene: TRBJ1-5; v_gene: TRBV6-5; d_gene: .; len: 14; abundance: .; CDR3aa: CASSYGRGDQPQHF; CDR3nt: TGTGCCAGCAGTTACGGGAGGGGAGACCAGCCCCAGCATTTT
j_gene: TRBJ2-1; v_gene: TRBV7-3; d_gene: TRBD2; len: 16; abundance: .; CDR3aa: CASSQDGAGGLNEQFF; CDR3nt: TGTGCCAGCAGCCAAGACGGGGCGGGAGGGCTGAATGAGCAGTTCTTC
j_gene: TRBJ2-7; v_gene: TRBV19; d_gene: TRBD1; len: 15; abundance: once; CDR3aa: CASSRQGVSSYEQYF; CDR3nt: TGTGCCAGTAGTAGACAGGGGGTTAGTTCCTACGAGCAGTACTTC
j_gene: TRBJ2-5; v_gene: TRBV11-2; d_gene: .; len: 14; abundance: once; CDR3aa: CASSGSVLGETQYF; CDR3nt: TGTGCCAGCAGTGGTAGCGTACTTGGAGAGACCCAGTACTTC
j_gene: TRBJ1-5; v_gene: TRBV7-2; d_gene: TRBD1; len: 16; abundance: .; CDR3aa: CASSPRTGRGNQPQHF; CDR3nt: TGTGCCAGCAGCCCTAGGACAGGGAGGGGAAATCAGCCCCAGCATTTT
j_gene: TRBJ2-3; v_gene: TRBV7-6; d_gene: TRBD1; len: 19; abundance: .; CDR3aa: CASSPIGPKQGARTDTQYF; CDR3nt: TGTGCCAGCAGCCCTATAGGACCAAAACAGGGGGCAAGGACAGATACGCAGTATTTT
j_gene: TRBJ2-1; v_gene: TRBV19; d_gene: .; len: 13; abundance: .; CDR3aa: CASRHIGGNEQFF; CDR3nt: TGTGCCAGCCGGCATATAGGGGGCAATGAGCAGTTCTTC
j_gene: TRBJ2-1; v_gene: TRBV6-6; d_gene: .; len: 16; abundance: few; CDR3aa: CASTGTAGTRDNEQFF; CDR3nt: TGTGCCAGCACCGGAACAGCGGGCACACGAGACAATGAGCAGTTCTTC
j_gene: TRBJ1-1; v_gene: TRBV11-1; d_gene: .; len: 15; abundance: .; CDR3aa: CASSLGQQPNTEAFF; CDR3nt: TGTGCCAGCAGCTTAGGGCAACAGCCGAACACTGAAGCTTTCTTT
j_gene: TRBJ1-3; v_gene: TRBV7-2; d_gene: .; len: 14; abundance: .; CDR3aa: CASSSPGGRNTIYF; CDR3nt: TGTGCCAGCAGCTCTCCCGGGGGGCGGAACACCATATATTTT
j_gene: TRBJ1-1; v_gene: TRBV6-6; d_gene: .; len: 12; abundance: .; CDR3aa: CASSYYQDQAFF; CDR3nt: TGTGCCAGCAGTTACTACCAAGATCAAGCTTTCTTT
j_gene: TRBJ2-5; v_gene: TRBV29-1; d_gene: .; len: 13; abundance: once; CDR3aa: CSVRQLSWETQYF; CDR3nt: TGCAGCGTTCGACAGCTAAGCTGGGAGACCCAGTACTTC
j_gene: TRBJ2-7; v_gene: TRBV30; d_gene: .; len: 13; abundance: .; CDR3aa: CAWSVLVPYEQYF; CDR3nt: TGTGCCTGGAGTGTACTTGTCCCCTACGAGCAGTACTTC
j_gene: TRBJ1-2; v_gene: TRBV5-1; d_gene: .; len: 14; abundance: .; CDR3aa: CASRLSGLYYGYTF; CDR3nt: TGCGCCAGCAGGCTCTCAGGACTCTACTATGGCTACACCTTC
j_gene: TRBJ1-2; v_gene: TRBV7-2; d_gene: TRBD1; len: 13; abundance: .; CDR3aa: CASSQDRGLGYTF; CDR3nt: TGTGCCAGCAGCCAAGACAGGGGGCTTGGCTACACCTTC
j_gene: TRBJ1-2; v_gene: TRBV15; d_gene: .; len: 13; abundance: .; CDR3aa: CATSRSDVGGYTF; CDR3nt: TGTGCCACCAGCAGATCGGACGTGGGCGGCTACACCTTC
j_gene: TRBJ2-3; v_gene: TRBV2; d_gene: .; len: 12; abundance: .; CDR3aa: CASRGSTDTQYF; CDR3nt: TGTGCCAGCAGAGGTAGCACAGATACGCAGTATTTT
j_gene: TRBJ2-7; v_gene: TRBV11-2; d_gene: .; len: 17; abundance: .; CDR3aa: CASSLGGRASLSYEQYF; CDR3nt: TGTGCCAGCAGCTTAGGGGGCAGGGCCTCTCTCTCCTACGAGCAGTACTTC
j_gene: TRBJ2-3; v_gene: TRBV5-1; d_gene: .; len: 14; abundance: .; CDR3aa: CASGKGAGTDTQYF; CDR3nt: TGCGCCAGCGGCAAGGGAGCGGGCACAGATACGCAGTATTTT
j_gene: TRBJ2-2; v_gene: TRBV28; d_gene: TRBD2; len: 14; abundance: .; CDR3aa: CASSYGGRTGELFF; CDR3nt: TGTGCCAGCAGTTACGGGGGGAGGACCGGGGAGCTGTTTTTT
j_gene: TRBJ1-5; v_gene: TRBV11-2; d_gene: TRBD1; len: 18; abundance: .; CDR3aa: CASSLGDRQTYSNQPQHF; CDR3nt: TGTGCCAGCAGCTTAGGGGACAGACAAACTTATAGCAATCAGCCCCAGCATTTT
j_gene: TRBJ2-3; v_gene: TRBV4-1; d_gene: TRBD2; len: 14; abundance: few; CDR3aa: CASSQEGGGDTQYF; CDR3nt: TGCGCCAGCAGCCAAGAAGGCGGGGGTGATACGCAGTATTTT
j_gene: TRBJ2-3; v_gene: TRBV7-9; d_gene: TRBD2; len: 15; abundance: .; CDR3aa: CASSLVLAGTDTQYF; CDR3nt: TGTGCCAGCAGCTTAGTACTAGCGGGCACAGATACGCAGTATTTT
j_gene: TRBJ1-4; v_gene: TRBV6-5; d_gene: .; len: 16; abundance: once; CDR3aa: CASSYLYRAPGEKLFF; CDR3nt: TGTGCCAGCAGTTACTTGTACAGGGCTCCAGGAGAAAAACTGTTTTTT
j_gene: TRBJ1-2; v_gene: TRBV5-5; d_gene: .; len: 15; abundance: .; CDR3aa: CASSLEGTKGNGYTF; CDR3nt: TGTGCCAGCAGCTTGGAGGGCACGAAGGGAAATGGCTACACCTTC
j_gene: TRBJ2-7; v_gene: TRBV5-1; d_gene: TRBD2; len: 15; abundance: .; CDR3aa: CASSLVSGSSYEQYF; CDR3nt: TGCGCCAGCAGCTTGGTTAGCGGGAGCTCCTACGAGCAGTACTTC
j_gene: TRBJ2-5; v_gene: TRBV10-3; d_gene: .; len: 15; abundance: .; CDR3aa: CAISEARGVTETQYF; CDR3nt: TGTGCCATCAGTGAGGCCAGGGGGGTAACAGAGACCCAGTACTTC
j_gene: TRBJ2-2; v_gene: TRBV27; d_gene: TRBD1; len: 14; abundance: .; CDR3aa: CASWDRGNTGELFF; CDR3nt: TGTGCCAGCTGGGACAGGGGAAACACCGGGGAGCTGTTTTTT
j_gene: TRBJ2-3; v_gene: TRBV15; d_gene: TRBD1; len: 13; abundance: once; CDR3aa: CATSRGGDRGRYF; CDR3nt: TGTGCCACCAGCAGGGGAGGCGACAGGGGACGGTATTTT
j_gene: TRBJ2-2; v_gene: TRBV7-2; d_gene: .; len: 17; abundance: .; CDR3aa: CASSRSLRVLPGGELFF; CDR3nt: TGTGCCAGCAGTCGCTCCCTCCGGGTTCTACCGGGCGGGGAGCTGTTTTTT
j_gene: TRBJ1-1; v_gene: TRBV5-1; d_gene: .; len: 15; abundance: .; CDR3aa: CASSLEAYMNTEAFF; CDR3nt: TGCGCCAGCAGCTTGGAGGCCTATATGAACACTGAAGCTTTCTTT
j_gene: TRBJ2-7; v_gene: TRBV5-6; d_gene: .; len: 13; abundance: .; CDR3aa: CASSLGGFPEQYF; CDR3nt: TGTGCCAGCAGCTTGGGAGGGTTTCCTGAGCAGTACTTC
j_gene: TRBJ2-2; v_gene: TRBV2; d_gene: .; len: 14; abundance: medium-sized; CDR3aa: CASSESGPTGELFF; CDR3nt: TGTGCCAGCAGTGAGAGCGGTCCCACCGGGGAGCTGTTTTTT
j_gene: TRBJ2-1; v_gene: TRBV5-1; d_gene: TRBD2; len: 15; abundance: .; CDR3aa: CASSPLAGGPNEQFF; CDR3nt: TGCGCCAGCAGCCCTCTAGCGGGAGGGCCCAATGAGCAGTTCTTC
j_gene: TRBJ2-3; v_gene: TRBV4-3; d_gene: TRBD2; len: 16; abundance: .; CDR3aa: CASSQDSTSGGITQYF; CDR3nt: TGCGCCAGCAGCCAAGATTCGACTAGCGGGGGCATTACGCAGTATTTT
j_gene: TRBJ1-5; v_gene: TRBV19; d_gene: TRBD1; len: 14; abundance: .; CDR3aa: CATLDRGGGQPQHF; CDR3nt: TGTGCCACCCTGGACAGGGGAGGTGGTCAGCCCCAGCATTTT
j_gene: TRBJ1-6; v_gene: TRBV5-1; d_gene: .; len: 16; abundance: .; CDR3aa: CASSPGTTDYNSPLHF; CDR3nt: TGCGCCAGCAGCCCGGGGACGACAGACTATAATTCACCCCTCCACTTT
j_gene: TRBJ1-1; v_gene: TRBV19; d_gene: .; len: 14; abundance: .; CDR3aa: CASSIGGARTEAFF; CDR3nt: TGTGCCAGTAGTATCGGTGGGGCGAGGACTGAAGCTTTCTTT
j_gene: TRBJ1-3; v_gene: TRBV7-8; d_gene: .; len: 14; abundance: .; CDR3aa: CASRSLEFGNTIYF; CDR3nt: TGTGCCAGCCGCAGCTTAGAATTTGGAAACACCATATATTTT
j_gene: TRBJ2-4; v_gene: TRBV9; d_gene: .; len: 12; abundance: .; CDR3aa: CASSVDGTIQYF; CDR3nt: TGTGCCAGCAGCGTAGATGGTACCATTCAGTACTTC
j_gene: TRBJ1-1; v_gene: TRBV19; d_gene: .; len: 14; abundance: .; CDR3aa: CASTLEGLNTEAFF; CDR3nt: TGTGCCAGTACCCTGGAAGGTTTGAACACTGAAGCTTTCTTT
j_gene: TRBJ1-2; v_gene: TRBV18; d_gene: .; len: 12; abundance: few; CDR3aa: CASSTGLFGYTF; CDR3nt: TGTGCCAGCTCAACGGGACTTTTTGGCTACACCTTC
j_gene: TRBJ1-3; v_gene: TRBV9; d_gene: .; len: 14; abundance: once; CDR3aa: CASGVEGQGNTIYF; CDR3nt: TGTGCCAGCGGGGTAGAGGGGCAAGGAAACACCATATATTTT
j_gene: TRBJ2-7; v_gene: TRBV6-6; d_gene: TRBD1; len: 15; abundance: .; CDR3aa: CASSYVGGLSYEQYF; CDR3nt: TGTGCCAGCAGTTACGTAGGGGGCCTCTCCTACGAGCAGTACTTC
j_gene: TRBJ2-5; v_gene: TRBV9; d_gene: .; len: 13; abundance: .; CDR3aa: CASSPLNQETQYF; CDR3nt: TGTGCCAGCAGCCCTCTCAATCAAGAGACCCAGTACTTC
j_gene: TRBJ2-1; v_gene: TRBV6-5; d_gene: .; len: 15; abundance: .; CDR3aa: CASSYGGGLMNEQFF; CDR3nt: TGTGCCAGCAGTTATGGGGGGGGGCTCATGAATGAGCAGTTCTTC
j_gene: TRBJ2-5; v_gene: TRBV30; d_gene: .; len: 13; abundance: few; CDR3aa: CAWSTSIGETQYF; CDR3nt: TGTGCCTGGAGTACCAGTATCGGCGAGACCCAGTACTTC
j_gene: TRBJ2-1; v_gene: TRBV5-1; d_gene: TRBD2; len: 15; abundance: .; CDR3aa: CASSFGAGLYNEQFF; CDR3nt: TGCGCCAGCAGCTTTGGAGCGGGACTCTACAATGAGCAGTTCTTC
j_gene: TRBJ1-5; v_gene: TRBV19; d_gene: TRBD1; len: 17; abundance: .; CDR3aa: CASSIGRTGSSNQPQHF; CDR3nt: TGTGCCAGTAGTATAGGGAGGACAGGGAGTAGCAATCAGCCCCAGCATTTT
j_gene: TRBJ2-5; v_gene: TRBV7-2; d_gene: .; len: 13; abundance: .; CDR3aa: CASSSLGQETQYF; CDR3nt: TGTGCCAGCAGTTCCCTGGGTCAAGAGACCCAGTACTTC
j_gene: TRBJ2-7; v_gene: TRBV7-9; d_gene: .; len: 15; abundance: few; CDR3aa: CASSLVRGKSYEQYF; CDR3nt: TGTGCCAGCAGCTTAGTTCGAGGGAAGAGCTACGAGCAGTACTTC
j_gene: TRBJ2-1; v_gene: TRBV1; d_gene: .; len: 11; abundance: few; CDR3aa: CTSSPGREQFF; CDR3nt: TGCACCAGCAGCCCGGGGCGGGAGCAGTTCTTC
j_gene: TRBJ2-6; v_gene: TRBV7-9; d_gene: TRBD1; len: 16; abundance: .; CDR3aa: CASSLTGFDGANVLTF; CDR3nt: TGTGCCAGCAGCCTGACAGGGTTTGATGGGGCCAACGTCCTGACTTTC
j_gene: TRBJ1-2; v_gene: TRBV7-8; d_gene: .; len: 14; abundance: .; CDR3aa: CASSLVSTGYGYTF; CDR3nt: TGTGCCAGCAGCTTAGTTTCCACAGGGTATGGCTACACCTTC
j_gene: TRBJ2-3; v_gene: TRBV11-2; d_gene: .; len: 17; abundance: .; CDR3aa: CASSDKTGSWRTDTQYF; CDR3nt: TGTGCCAGCAGCGATAAAACCGGGAGTTGGCGCACAGATACGCAGTATTTT